The source of this T cell receptor beta chain is a study of T-cell memory formation after mild COVID-19. The CDR3 spans 12 residues. The germline V gene has CDR1 SGHVS and CDR2 FQNEAQ. Trimming took 5 bases from V and 9 from J, leaving 14 bases between them. The study, taken as a whole, reports: Clones that contracted from day 15 to 85 had balanced CD4/CD8; later expanders were CD4+ biased.

A single record per CDR3 protein comes from TCRdb applying MiXCR to the 5' RACE reads. This sample carries around 250,000 distinct CDR3 sequences, about 16% of them seen once, and the ten largest clones take about 2%. Note on this clonotype: The target antigen is unknown.

The source of this sequence is an adult woman who had mild COVID-19 (a few samples of this study predate the infection). Cell type and time point are not known. The chain is built from TRBV7-8 and TRBJ2-7, with D possibly being TRBD2 (5 bases). Sequenced material: PBMCs or a T cell subset sorted from them (not recorded which). This CDR3 reads CASSPLGRGQYF. The CDR3 bases are TGTGCCAGCAGCCCCCTGGGGAGAGGGCAGTACTTC.